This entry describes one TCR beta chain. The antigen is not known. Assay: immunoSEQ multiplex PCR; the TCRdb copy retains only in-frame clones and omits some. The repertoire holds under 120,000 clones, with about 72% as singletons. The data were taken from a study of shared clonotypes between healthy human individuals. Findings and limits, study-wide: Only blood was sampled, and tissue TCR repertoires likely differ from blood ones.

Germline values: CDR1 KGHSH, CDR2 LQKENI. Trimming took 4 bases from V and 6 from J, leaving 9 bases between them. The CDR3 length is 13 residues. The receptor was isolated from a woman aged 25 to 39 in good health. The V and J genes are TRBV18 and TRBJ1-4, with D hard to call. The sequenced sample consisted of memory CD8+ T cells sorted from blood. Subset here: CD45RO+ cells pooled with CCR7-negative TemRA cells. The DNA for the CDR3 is TGTGCCAGCTCACAGGGAAGAGATGAAAAACTGTTTTTT. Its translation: CASSQGRDEKLFF.